This T cell receptor (beta chain) came from a study of T cells in Graves' hyperthyroidism and ophthalmopathy. Study in general: At the time of initial diagnosis and before any treatment, peripheral blood was collected. Study conclusions and caveats: A model of 13 V-J pairs discriminated ophthalmopathy from stable hyperthyroidism. Most clonotypes that expanded in the thyroid above 0.001 also showed up in blood.

RNA transcripts gave rise to amplified TCR beta CDR3 regions. Primed by the HTBI set, a first-round RT-PCR was run on the TCR CDR3. TCRdb analysed the multiplex PCR reads with MiXCR anew, one entry per CDR3 protein. The table shows some 570,000 distinct CDR3 sequences, with 13% to 15% occurring only once. The CDR3 totals 14 residues. Trimming cost V 1 base and J 6 bases; bases outside gene matches: 4. Germline CDR1 reads LGHDT; CDR2 reads YNNKEL (reference sequence). Diagnoses used clinical symptoms, serum thyroxine and TRAb, thyroid ultrasound and orbital computed tomography. This clonotype was recorded many times. Its matching antigen is unknown.

Sequencing was carried out using blood. The chain recombines TRBV3-1 with TRBJ2-3; 7 bases fit TRBD1. The sequence was obtained from a woman aged 18-30 years with Graves' ophthalmopathy. The CDR3 sequence: CASSQGQGGDTQYF. The CDR3 bases are TGTGCCAGCAGCCAAGGACAGGGTGGCGATACGCAGTATTTT.